This T cell receptor beta chain was identified during a study of Graves' ophthalmopathy and Graves' hyperthyroidism. RNA transcripts served as template for amplifying TCR beta CDR3 sequences. RT-PCR in the first round used HTBI primers; a second-round multiplex PCR followed. TCRdb independently ran MiXCR on the multiplex PCR reads; one entry per CDR3 protein. The table shows about 150,000 distinct CDR3 sequences, with under 40% occurring only once. This clonotype was found many times. Its antigen is still unknown. The CDR3 has 14 amino acids. CDR1 and CDR2 (germline): MNHEY, SVGEGT. The V end lost 2 bases, the J end lost 10 bases, and 17 bases lay between the germline ends. Study observations and caveats: Thyroid clonotypes that were expanded above 0.001 frequency mostly also appeared in blood.

The sample was peripheral blood. The sequence came from a woman in her thirties or forties with Graves' ophthalmopathy. V and J are TRBV6-2 or TRBV6-3 and TRBJ2-5; the D call may be TRBD1 or TRBD2 (5 bases each). The CDR3 DNA sequence: TGTGCCAGCAGTTACCCCGGGACCTCTCTTGTCCAGTACTTC. Protein product: CASSYPGTSLVQYF.